The present entry profiles one T cell receptor (beta chain) with its context. Its target is not known. cDNA serving as the sequencing template came from extracted, reverse transcribed RNA. TCRdb keeps only in-frame clones here, not all; method: immunoSEQ multiplex PCR. Altogether about 140,000 clones are present, 55% to 65% being singletons, with the ten largest covering about 4.4%. This specimen belongs to a study of CD8+ T cells in alopecia areata. Study observations and caveats: Normal skin contains resident alphabeta T cells, and these are also sequenced in scalp samples.

What was sequenced was CD4+ T cells sorted from blood. The sequence came from a human donor in good health.

The CDR3 loop is CSVDETQYF. DNA of the CDR3: TGCAGCGTTGACGAGACCCAGTACTTC. The gene calls are TRBV29-1 and TRBJ2-5; D is ambiguous. V was clipped by 3 bases and J by 5 bases, with 1 base between them. Per germline, CDR1 SQVTM and CDR2 ANQGSEA. This CDR3 is 9 amino acids long.